This T cell receptor (beta chain) appears in the sequencing data of a study of graft-versus-host responses after intestinal transplantation. Study overall: Tacrolimus and steroids were given for around 3 years to all recipients after anti-thymocyte globulin induction.

Points from the study as a whole: There were GvH clones found in recipient marrow, and some of them appeared first in ileum or blood.

Data came from immunoSEQ multiplex PCR; TCRdb stores just in-frame clones and leaves some out. Of approximately 120,000 clones in the sample, approximately 94% were seen once. The CDR3 length is 14 residues. The germline gives CDR1 LNHDA, CDR2 SQIVND (reference sequence). V dropped 7 bases and J dropped 4 bases, with 14 bases sitting between them. Regarding this clone: What it binds is not known.

The V and J genes are TRBV19 and TRBJ2-1; perhaps D is TRBD1 or TRBD2 (5 bases each). The input for sequencing was unstimulated CD4+ T cells sorted from spleen or lymph node cells, taken before intestinal transplant. The source is a human donor who received an intestinal transplant. The CDR3 bases are TGTGCCAGTATGCCGGGACGGAGGTACAATGAGCAGTTCTTC. Residues: CASMPGRRYNEQFF.